This TCR beta chain was sequenced during a study of cytomegalovirus exposure and HLA in healthy donors. Study summary: A prior analysis found about 110 million unique TCR beta sequences from around 190 million T cells. Study observations and caveats: Most TCR sequences proved rare, with some public TCRs found in many donors. Versus the approximately 670-donor mean, an Asian-associated ancestry cluster reportedly showed fewer N-insertions in a later analysis.

On this clone itself: Its target is not known.

This CDR3 is built from 14 residues. From germline, CDR1 is SGHAT and CDR2 FQNNGV. Amplification used 60 Vbeta primers and 13 Jbeta primers. Assay used: immunoSEQ multiplex PCR; TCRdb lists only in-frame clones, some missing. This sample has about 120,000 clones; approximately 74% occur once, and the top ten carry more than 3.5%. The receptor comes from a man between 35 and 55 years old in good health and CMV-seropositive. The chain has TRBV11-2 and TRBJ2-5; maybe TRBD2 (7 bases). The end of the DNA aligns better with TRBJ2-7, so the J call may be wrong. Source material: PBMCs. CDR3 region: CASSPRGGSYEQYF. In DNA, the CDR3 is TGTGCCAGCAGCCCAAGGGGGGGATCTTACGAGCAGTACTTC.